These 10 T cell receptor beta chains share one sample of origin, sequenced in a study of T-cell memory formation after mild COVID-19. TCRdb reanalysed the 5' RACE reads using MiXCR and keeps one entry per CDR3 protein. The sample consists of approximately 410,000 distinct CDR3 sequences, under 25% of them appearing once. Sequenced: PBMCs or a T cell subset sorted from them (not recorded which). The receptors were gathered from an adult woman who had mild COVID-19 (a few samples of this study predate the infection). Cell type and time point are not known.

This clonotype was seen more than once but under ten times. The CDR3 nucleotides are TGTGCCAGCAGCCAGTATGGGACAGGGGTGAGCAATCAGCCCCAGCATTTT. Translated: CASSQYGTGVSNQPQHF. J is TRBJ1-5 and V is TRBV11-3, with 10 bases lining up with TRBD1. With 5 bases clipped from V and 1 base from J, the junction kept 8 bases outside the gene matches. The CDR3 has 17 residues. Per germline, CDR1 SGHNT and CDR2 YENEEA.

The J gene is TRBJ2-2, the V gene TRBV4-3; 9 bases agree with TRBD1. There are 17 residues in the CDR3. The V gene's germline CDR1 is LGHNA and CDR2 YSLEER. V shed 0 bases and J 1 base; nucleotides not matched to a gene: 3. The chain's CDR3 is CASSQEGQGRNTGELFF. DNA for the CDR3: TGCGCCAGCAGCCAAGAGGGACAGGGACGGAACACCGGGGAGCTGTTTTTT.

The V call is TRBV6-5, the J call TRBJ2-7; D possibly matches TRBD1 or TRBD2 (6 bases each). Deletions cut 6 bases from V and 5 bases from J, with 20 bases between. Germline lookup yields CDR1 MNHEY and CDR2 SVGAGI. This CDR3 has 15 amino acids. The CDR3 sequence is CASRESGAKGNEQYF. CDR3 coding DNA: TGTGCCAGCAGAGAGTCGGGGGCTAAGGGCAACGAGCAGTACTTC.

The chain couples TRBV24-1 to TRBJ2-2; unclear D gene. This CDR3 is 15 amino acids long. V lost 1 base and J 1 base, leaving 6 bases between the germline ends. CDR1 KGHDR and CDR2 SFDVKD come from the germline V gene. CDR3 DNA: TGTGCCACCAGTGATTTAGCCCTGAACACCGGGGAGCTGTTTTTT. Residues: CATSDLALNTGELFF.

There are a few counts of this clonotype. V and J are TRBV6-5 and TRBJ1-2; maybe TRBD1 (5 bases). In germline, CDR1 is MNHEY, CDR2 SVGAGI. Trimming stripped 5 bases from V and 8 bases from J, with 15 bases between. The CDR3 length is 13 residues. The CDR3 sequence is CASSNGGDVGYTF. CDR3 sequence (DNA): TGTGCCAGCAGTAACGGGGGGGATGTAGGCTACACCTTC.

The CDR3 reads CASTNLSLAGADTQYF. The CDR3 nucleotides are TGTGCCAGCACCAATCTAAGTTTAGCGGGAGCCGATACGCAGTATTTT. This chain links TRBV6-5 with TRBJ2-3; 9 bases line up with TRBD2. Per the germline V gene, CDR1 is MNHEY and CDR2 is SVGAGI. V was clipped by 7 bases and J by 6 bases; unmatched bases: 14. This CDR3 has 16 residues.

This clonotype was counted a few times. This sequence joins TRBV7-2 and TRBJ1-1, with 10 bases aligning to TRBD1. Germline loops: CDR1 SGHTA, CDR2 FQGNSA. V was clipped by 4 bases and J by 2 bases; unmatched bases: 13. CDR3 length: 18 residues. The CDR3 sequence: CASSSALGTGVINTEAFF. In nucleotides, the CDR3 is TGTGCCAGCAGCTCAGCACTCGGGACAGGGGTCATTAACACTGAAGCTTTCTTT.

The chain carries TRBV7-8 and TRBJ1-2, with D possibly TRBD1 on 5 matching bases. V was shortened by 1 base and J by 4 bases, with 16 bases between the two germline ends. The CDR3 contains 16 residues. Per germline, CDR1 SGHVS and CDR2 FQNEAQ. The CDR3 nucleotides are TGTGCCAGCAGCTTAGGGGGCCGGTCGGAAATCTATGGCTACACCTTC. As protein: CASSLGGRSEIYGYTF.

This clonotype occurred a few times. The J gene is TRBJ2-7, the V gene TRBV25-1, with a possible D match to TRBD1 (7 bases). The germline V gene has CDR1 MGHDK and CDR2 SYGVNS. V lost 4 bases to trimming and J lost 0 bases, with 16 bases between them. This CDR3 is built from 16 residues. CDR3 coding DNA: TGTGCCAGCAGTGCCCCCCACAGGGGAGGCTCCTACGAGCAGTACTTC. This encodes CASSAPHRGGSYEQYF.

This chain joins TRBV7-6 and TRBJ2-1, with D tentatively TRBD2 (5 bases). The CDR3 consists of 16 residues. The V gene's germline CDR1 is SGHVS and CDR2 FNYEAQ. V lost 1 base and J 0 bases, leaving 10 bases between the germline ends. CDR3 nucleotides: TGTGCCAGCAGCTTAGACGAGCGGACCTCCTACAATGAGCAGTTCTTC. This encodes CASSLDERTSYNEQFF. Full variable domain (rest looked up from reference TRBV7-6 and TRBJ2-1): GAGVSQSPRYKVTKRGQDVALRCDPISGHVSLYWYRQALGQGPEFLTYFNYEAQQDKSGLPNDRFSAERPEGSISTLTIQRTEQRDSAMYRCASSLDERTSYNEQFFGPGTRLTVL.